This T cell receptor (beta chain) derives from a study of naive and memory T cell subsets. The V segment lost 4 bases and the J segment 4 bases; nucleotides outside the gene matches: 13. The CDR3 is made up of 16 amino acids. Two oligonucleotides, mixed equimolar, formed the beta constant-region primer covering TRBC1 and TRBC2. Four rounds of PCR amplified the ligated cDNA using nested alpha and beta constant-region primers plus SP2. A 12-nucleotide UMI and the SP2 primer were added to the cDNA 3' end by oligonucleotide ligation. Using its own MiXCR run on the UMI-ligation and nested PCR reads, TCRdb lists one record per CDR3 protein. Of around 100,000 distinct CDR3 sequences listed, 14% are singletons. Study-wide results and caveats: Possibly reflecting memory cells re-expressing CD45RA, a few larger clonotypes occurred in naive repertoires, especially CD8. Gini index rose across naive, CM, EM and EMRA in CD4 and CD8.

Cells stained for CD3, CD4, CD8, CD45RA, CD27 and viability were sorted into four CD45RA/CD27 subsets. In its sample, this clonotype was seen a few times. Its antigen is not known. The chain combines TRBV12-3 or TRBV12-4 with TRBJ2-7; TRBD2 matches 7 bases. Specimen: naive CD8+ T cells from blood. The sequence was collected from a human donor in good health. The CDR3 region has the DNA TGTGCCAGCAGTTCGGGGGAGGGCGGGAAGTTTTACGAGCAGTACTTC. This translates into CASSSGEGGKFYEQYF.